A selection of T cell receptor beta chains follows, all from one sample in a study of OX40 agonist ivuxolimab in advanced cancers. TCRdb keeps only in-frame clones here, not all; method: immunoSEQ multiplex PCR. There are 65,000 to 95,000 clones in the sample; about nine tenths occur only once, and 6.2% lies in the top ten. Sequencing was performed on CD4+ or CD8+ T cells sorted from blood, taken in a trial of the OX40 agonist ivuxolimab. The receptors derive from an adult with an advanced solid tumor such as melanoma, head and neck, liver or kidney cancer. The conserved cysteine and the conserved F or W are not part of the CDR3 here. D genes are given only for firm matches.

D gene,V gene,J gene,CDR3 protein
TRBD1,TRBV11-2,TRBJ2-1,ASSPLTGVSGNEQF
-,TRBV27,TRBJ2-5,ASNDLASVWTQY
TRBD2,TRBV7-6,TRBJ2-1,ASSSLAGSSYNEQF
TRBD1,TRBV28,TRBJ2-3,ASSPRDSGQNTQY
TRBD1,TRBV6-5,TRBJ1-6,ASSVQGQYNSPLH
TRBD2,TRBV7-3,TRBJ2-3,ASSLAGTSGRDTQY
TRBD1,TRBV27,TRBJ1-5,ASSFSSPGQAYQPQH
-,TRBV29-1,TRBJ1-1,SVVSPISGAF
-,TRBV7-3,TRBJ2-6,ASSFTPSGANVLT
-,TRBV6-5,TRBJ2-7,ASSYWQGKREQY
TRBD1,TRBV15,TRBJ1-1,ATSTPPGTGRRNTEAF
-,TRBV6-4,TRBJ1-1,ASSSGYDTEAF
TRBD1,TRBV10-1,TRBJ1-5,ASSTGVNQPQH
TRBD1,TRBV30,TRBJ1-5,AWTGGSNQPQH
-,TRBV5-6,TRBJ1-1,ASSLIQGGTEAF
-,TRBV6-5,TRBJ1-3,ASTSGSLNTIY
TRBD1,TRBV7-2,TRBJ1-4,ASSLGATGYEKLF
-,TRBV6-5,TRBJ1-3,ASSLDKSSGNTIY
-,TRBV5-4,TRBJ1-4,ASSLAGGRNEKLF
-,TRBV18,TRBJ2-7,ASSPIRVWGYEQY
TRBD1,TRBV5-1,TRBJ2-5,ASSLTSGTGEAQY
-,TRBV4-1,TRBJ1-6,ASSRLLSGTVYNSPLH
-,TRBV6-5,TRBJ2-7,ASSYRQGMGYEQY
-,TRBV10-3,TRBJ1-1,ATMTASNTEAF
-,TRBV21-1,TRBJ2-7,ASSKGQDYSYEQY
-,TRBV7-2,TRBJ1-2,ASSLVRGSGGYT
TRBD1,TRBV11-2,TRBJ1-1,ASSLKTPGQWNTEAF